This TCR beta chain comes out of a study of blood T cell repertoires in COVID-19. Study background: Acute and convalescent COVID-19 samples came from the United States, Italy and Spain. From T cells, B-cell-depleted T cells, or PBMCs came the material, which was cDNA or gDNA.

The V gene end was trimmed by 1 base and the J gene end by 0 bases; junction bases not matched to a gene: 3. CDR1 SGHNT and CDR2 YYREEE come from the germline V gene (reference sequence). This CDR3 region has 17 residues. Study processing details: Cell counts per sample came from amplifying reference gene primers. The repertoire was sequenced with immunoSEQ multiplex PCR; TCRdb's copy has only in-frame clones and lacks some. From that table come the V and J calls and clone size; the DNA was used to work out D and trimming. This table has roughly 130,000 clones, 65% to 85% appearing once. This clonotype was sampled from a man aged 65 to 85 with acute or convalescent COVID-19. This chain connects TRBV5-4 to TRBJ2-6, with 8 bases fitting TRBD1. Sequenced input: peripheral blood. The CDR3: CASSLRTGPSGANVLTF. The CDR3 DNA sequence: TGTGCCAGCAGCTTGCGGACAGGGCCCTCTGGGGCCAACGTCCTGACTTTC. Together with reference TRBV5-4 and TRBJ2-6, the CDR3 gives the full variable domain: ETGVTQSPTHLIKTRGQQVTLRCSSQSGHNTVSWYQQALGQGPQFIFQYYREEENGRGNFPPRFSGLQFPNYSSELNVNALELDDSALYLCASSLRTGPSGANVLTFGAGSRLTVL.